A single sample gave rise to the 26 T cell receptor beta chains below, sequenced in a study of T-cell memory formation after mild COVID-19 listed by TCRdb under 2021. Libraries were built with 5' RACE. Sequencing used an Illumina NovaSeq 6000. Using fastp at Q25 and MiXCR, TCRdb reprocessed the public reads and kept productive beta chains. Every entry covers one CDR3 protein and lists the most common genes and DNA from its rows. Here the sample has about 150,000 distinct CDR3 sequences; about 15% occur a single time. In total, the top ten clones hold 13% to 15% of the sample. The sample comprised PBMCs or a T cell subset sorted from them (not recorded which). The receptors were sampled from an adult woman who had mild COVID-19 (a few samples of this study predate the infection). The sample titles of this study are shuffled in the database, so cell type and time point are left out; the donor was told from shared clones.

This clonotype occurred a few times. Here the CDR3 reads CASSGQNRGDYGYTF. Here the CDR3 DNA reads TGTGCCAGCAGCGGACAGAACAGGGGGGACTATGGCTACACCTTC. The chain recombines TRBV3-1 with TRBJ1-2; TRBD1 agrees at 8 bases. V shed 5 bases and J 3 bases; nucleotides not matched to a gene: 8. This CDR3 contains 15 residues. The V gene's germline CDR1 is LGHDT and CDR2 YNNKEL (reference sequence).

The chain is built from TRBV6-5 and TRBJ2-5; TRBD1 agrees at 8 bases. Per germline, CDR1 MNHEY and CDR2 SVGAGI. V shed 0 bases and J 3 bases; nucleotides not matched to a gene: 0. This CDR3 has 14 residues. The CDR3 loop is CASSYSDREETQYF. In DNA, the CDR3 is TGTGCCAGCAGTTACTCGGACAGGGAAGAGACCCAGTACTTC.

This clonotype was recorded once. This sequence joins TRBV4-1 and TRBJ2-1; 8 nucleotides align to TRBD2. Germline V gives CDR1 MGHRA, CDR2 YSYEKL. This CDR3 spans 15 amino acids. V was clipped by 0 bases and J by 7 bases; unmatched bases: 5. CDR3 protein: CASSQDLPGGNEQFF. The CDR3 DNA reads TGCGCCAGCAGCCAAGATCTGCCGGGGGGGAATGAGCAGTTCTTC.

The CDR3 region has the DNA TGTGCCAGCACCCTCGGGTCGTACACCGGGGAGCTGTTTTTT. Its translation: CASTLGSYTGELFF. The genes are TRBV12-3 or TRBV12-4 and TRBJ2-2, with D unresolved. The CDR3 has 14 residues. The V end lost 7 bases, the J end lost 3 bases, and 12 bases lay between the germline ends.

V and J are TRBV5-6 and TRBJ2-3; D possibly uses TRBD1 or TRBD2 (5 bases each). The length of the CDR3 is 16 residues. CDR1 and CDR2 from the germline V gene are SGHDT and YYEEEE. V was trimmed by 3 bases and J by 1 base, leaving 15 bases between them. The CDR3, as DNA: TGTGCCAGCAGCTGGGACCTTGAGGGAGGCACAGATACGCAGTATTTT. This translates into CASSWDLEGGTDTQYF.

This clonotype was observed a few times. V and J are TRBV7-9 and TRBJ1-2; 8 nucleotides match TRBD1. The CDR3 loop spans 15 amino acids. Looked up from germline, CDR1 is SEHNR and CDR2 is FQNEAQ (reference sequence). V dropped 7 bases and J dropped 3; count of bases not matched to a gene: 10. The CDR3 loop is CASIPQGAGDYGYTF. The CDR3 nucleotides read TGTGCCAGCATCCCCCAGGGGGCAGGGGACTATGGCTACACCTTC.

The gene calls are TRBV2 and TRBJ2-3, with TRBD2 identical over 7 bases. The CDR3 has 17 amino acids. J was trimmed by 5 bases and V by 2 bases; bases with no gene match: 13. From germline, CDR1 is SNHLY and CDR2 FYNNEI. CDR3 sequence reads: CASSEREGTSGGDTQYF. CDR3 in DNA: TGTGCCAGCAGTGAAAGGGAGGGGACCTCCGGAGGAGATACGCAGTATTTT.

This clonotype was seen a handful of times. This sequence joins TRBV7-3 and TRBJ2-3; 8 bases are a match to TRBD2. The CDR3 contains 18 residues. Germline V gives CDR1 SGHTA, CDR2 FQGTGA. V trimming: 1 base; J trimming: 1 base; junction bases outside the gene matches: 10. The CDR3 coding sequence is TGTGCCAGCAGCTTAAAAAACCGGGGGGGCCGTGGCACAGATACGCAGTATTTT. It codes for CASSLKNRGGRGTDTQYF.

The chain employs TRBV3-1 and TRBJ2-7; D is unresolved. The CDR3 spans 13 residues. CDR1 is LGHDT and CDR2 is YNNKEL in the germline V gene (reference sequence). Trimming stripped 4 bases from V and 2 bases from J, with 9 bases between. CDR3 region: CASSRTKTYEQYF. CDR3 DNA: TGTGCCAGCAGCCGAACTAAAACCTACGAGCAGTACTTC.

This clonotype was seen repeatedly, ten times or more. For the CDR3, the DNA is TGCGCCAGCAGCCCGACTACCGGGACAGGGAACGAGCAGTACTTC. Translating gives CASSPTTGTGNEQYF. The rearrangement links TRBV5-1 to TRBJ2-7; 9 bases are a match to TRBD1. This CDR3 is built from 15 residues. The V gene end was trimmed by 4 bases and the J gene end by 5 bases; junction bases not matched to a gene: 10. The germline V gene has CDR1 SGHRS and CDR2 YFSETQ.

This clonotype was seen a handful of times. As DNA, the CDR3 is TGTGCCAGCAGCTTACTGGGTCAGGGGGCGACAGATACGCAGTATTTT. It is translated as CASSLLGQGATDTQYF. The chain uses TRBV7-3 and TRBJ2-3, with 8 bases matching TRBD1. The trim removed 2 bases at V and 3 bases at J, leaving 7 bases unmatched. Germline V gene data show CDR1 as SGHTA and CDR2 as FQGTGA. The CDR3 consists of 16 residues.

The CDR3 spells CSVVPGKSTDTQYF. CDR3 coding DNA: TGCAGCGTTGTACCGGGGAAAAGCACAGATACGCAGTATTTT. This chain joins TRBV29-1 and TRBJ2-3; weak D call: TRBD2 (5 bases). Deletions cut 4 bases from V and 0 bases from J, with 11 bases between. This CDR3 has 14 amino acids. Germline lookup yields CDR1 SQVTM and CDR2 ANQGSEA.

V gene TRBV24-1 combines with J gene TRBJ1-3; D gene unclear. The germline V gene encodes CDR1 KGHDR and CDR2 SFDVKD. The CDR3 sequence is 12 residues long. Trimming took off 4 bases at V and 4 bases at J, with 4 bases between the two ends. CDR3 bases: TGTGCCACCAGTGACTCAGGAAACACCATATATTTT. Translating gives CATSDSGNTIYF.

The gene calls are TRBV27 and TRBJ1-1; D unclear. This CDR3 spans 14 amino acids. Germline loops: CDR1 MNHEY, CDR2 SMNVEV (reference sequence). V shed 7 bases and J shed 6 bases, with 18 bases lying between them. The CDR3, as DNA: TGTGCCAGCACCTCCAGAGGGTCGAAACCTGAAGCTTTCTTT. Its translation is CASTSRGSKPEAFF.

This rearrangement joins TRBV30 to TRBJ2-7; 8 nucleotides align to TRBD1. Losses at the gene ends were 2 bases for V and 7 bases for J; bases not matched to a gene: 7. The CDR3 runs 13 residues. CDR1 is GTSNPN and CDR2 is SVGIG in the germline V gene (reference sequence). The CDR3 DNA sequence: TGTGCCTGGAGTAGACAGGGGTTGGGTGAGCAGTACTTC. Protein: CAWSRQGLGEQYF.

The J gene is TRBJ2-2, the V gene TRBV7-3; TRBD2 matches 7 bases. Germline CDR1 and CDR2: SGHTA and FQGTGA. The CDR3 extends over 20 amino acids. With V trimmed by 5 bases and J by 1 base, 19 bases remained unmatched. The DNA of the CDR3 is TGTGCCAGCAGCCAAACGGGAGGATCTGGACCAGCACTGAACACCGGGGAGCTGTTTTTT. Translating it yields CASSQTGGSGPALNTGELFF.

J is TRBJ1-1 and V is TRBV18; 8 positions agree with TRBD1. The length of the CDR3 is 13 residues. The germline gives CDR1 KGHSH, CDR2 LQKENI. The trim removed 3 bases at V and 6 bases at J, leaving 3 bases unmatched. DNA of the CDR3: TGTGCCAGCTCACCTGCAGGGGGCCCTGAAGCTTTCTTT. It is translated as CASSPAGGPEAFF.

This clonotype was seen a few times. The rearrangement uses TRBV6-5 and TRBJ2-7; 9 bases match TRBD2. Trimming took 0 bases from V and 7 from J; bases not matched to a gene: 7. Germline loops: CDR1 MNHEY, CDR2 SVGAGI. CDR3 length: 15 amino acids. CDR3 in amino acids: CASSYSLAGMWEQYF. The CDR3 bases are TGTGCCAGCAGTTACTCCCTAGCGGGAATGTGGGAGCAGTACTTC.

This clonotype has more than one count but fewer than ten. J is TRBJ2-1 and V is TRBV11-2; TRBD2 aligns across 9 bases. Germline CDR1 SGHAT, CDR2 FQNNGV. The CDR3 is made up of 14 amino acids. V lost 1 base, J lost 6 bases, and 1 base stayed unmatched. CDR3 sequence reads: CASSLVAGANEQFF. The DNA of the CDR3 is TGTGCCAGCAGCTTAGTAGCGGGGGCCAATGAGCAGTTCTTC.

This clonotype was recorded at least ten times. The chain links TRBV12-3 or TRBV12-4 to TRBJ1-2; the D is unclear. V lost 2 bases and J lost 6, with 10 bases in between. CDR3 length equals 13 residues. CDR3 bases: TGTGCCAGCAGTTTACGGCAGGACCATGGCTACACCTTC. As protein: CASSLRQDHGYTF.

The rearrangement uses TRBV7-2 and TRBJ1-4; TRBD1 matches at 9 bases. Trimming removed 5 bases from V and 8 bases from J; junction bases left unmatched: 9. The CDR3 runs 15 residues. CDR1 SGHTA and CDR2 FQGNSA come from the germline V gene. CDR3 sequence (DNA): TGTGCCAGCAGCCCCCAACAGGGGGCGAGGGAAAAACTGTTTTTT. Translating gives CASSPQQGAREKLFF.

A few counts support this clonotype. J is TRBJ2-4 and V is TRBV24-1; the D gene is possibly TRBD1 (6 bases). The V and J ends lost 4 bases and 1 base respectively, with 10 bases between them. Germline assignment: CDR1 KGHDR and CDR2 SFDVKD. This CDR3 contains 15 residues. The chain's CDR3 is CATSDRGEAKNIQYF. CDR3 coding DNA: TGTGCCACCAGTGACAGGGGTGAGGCCAAAAACATTCAGTACTTC.

V and J are TRBV2 and TRBJ1-6; the D is unclear. CDR3 length: 16 amino acids. Germline values: CDR1 SNHLY, CDR2 FYNNEI. Trimming left V 6 bases short and J 5 bases short, with 17 bases between. DNA for the CDR3: TGTGCCAGCAGCGGGCTGTCAGACCCAAATAATTCACCCCTCCACTTT. It codes for CASSGLSDPNNSPLHF.

This clonotype turned up a few times. This rearrangement joins TRBV12-3 or TRBV12-4 to TRBJ2-1, with 8 bases fitting TRBD2. With V trimmed by 0 bases and J by 10 bases, 2 bases remained unmatched. The CDR3 extends over 13 amino acids. CDR3 sequence (DNA): TGTGCCAGCAGTTTAGCGGGGACTAGAGAGCAGTTCTTC. Its translation is CASSLAGTREQFF.

CDR3 residues: CASSIGGGTTGELFF. DNA for the CDR3: TGTGCCAGTAGTATAGGGGGGGGAACCACCGGGGAGCTGTTTTTT. V and J are TRBV19 and TRBJ2-2, with TRBD2 matching 7 bases. The CDR3 runs 15 residues. V lost 1 base and J lost 4; bases outside the gene matches: 3. CDR1 is LNHDA and CDR2 is SQIVND in the germline V gene (reference sequence).

Written as DNA, the CDR3 is TGTGCCAGCAGCAAAGGGCGGGCCAGGGGTACGGCTAACTATGGCTACACCTTC. Translation gives CASSKGRARGTANYGYTF. The J gene is TRBJ1-2, the V gene TRBV3-1, with D possibly TRBD1 on 6 matching bases. The CDR3 has 18 residues. V was cut by 5 bases and J by 0 bases, with 22 bases left in between. The V gene's germline CDR1 is LGHDT and CDR2 YNNKEL (reference sequence).